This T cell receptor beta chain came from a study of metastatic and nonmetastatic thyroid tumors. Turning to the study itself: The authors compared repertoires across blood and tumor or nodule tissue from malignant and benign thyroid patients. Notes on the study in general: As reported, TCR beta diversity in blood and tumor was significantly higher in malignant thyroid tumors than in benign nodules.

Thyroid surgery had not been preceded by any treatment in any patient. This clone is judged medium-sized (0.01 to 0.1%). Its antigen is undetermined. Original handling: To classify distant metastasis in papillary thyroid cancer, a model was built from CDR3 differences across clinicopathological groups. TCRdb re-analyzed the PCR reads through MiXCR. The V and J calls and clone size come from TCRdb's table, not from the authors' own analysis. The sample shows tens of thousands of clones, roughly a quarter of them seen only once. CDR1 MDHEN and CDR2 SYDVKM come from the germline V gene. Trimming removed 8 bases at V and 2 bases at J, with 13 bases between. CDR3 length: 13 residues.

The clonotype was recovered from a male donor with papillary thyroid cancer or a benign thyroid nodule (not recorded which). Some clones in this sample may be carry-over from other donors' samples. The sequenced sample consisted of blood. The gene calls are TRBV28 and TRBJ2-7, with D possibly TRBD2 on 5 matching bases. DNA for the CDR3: TGTGCCAGCGGACTTAAAGGCCCCTACGAGCAGTACTTC. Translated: CASGLKGPYEQYF.